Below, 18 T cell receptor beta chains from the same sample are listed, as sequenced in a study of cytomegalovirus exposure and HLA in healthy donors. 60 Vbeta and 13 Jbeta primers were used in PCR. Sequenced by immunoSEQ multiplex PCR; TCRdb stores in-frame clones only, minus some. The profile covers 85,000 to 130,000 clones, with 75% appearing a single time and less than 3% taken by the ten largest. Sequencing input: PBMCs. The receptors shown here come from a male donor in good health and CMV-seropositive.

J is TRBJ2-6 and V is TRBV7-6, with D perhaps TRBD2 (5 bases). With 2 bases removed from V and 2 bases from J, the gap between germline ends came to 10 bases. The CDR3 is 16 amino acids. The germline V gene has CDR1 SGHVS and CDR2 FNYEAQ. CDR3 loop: CASSLQASPGANVLTF. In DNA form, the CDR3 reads TGTGCCAGCAGCTTACAGGCTAGCCCTGGGGCCAACGTCCTGACTTTC.

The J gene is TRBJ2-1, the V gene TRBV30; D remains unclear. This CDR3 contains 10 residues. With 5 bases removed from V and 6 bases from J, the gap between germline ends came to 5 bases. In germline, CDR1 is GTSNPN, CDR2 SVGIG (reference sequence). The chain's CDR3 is CAWGLNEQFF. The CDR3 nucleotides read TGTGCCTGGGGCCTCAATGAGCAGTTCTTC.

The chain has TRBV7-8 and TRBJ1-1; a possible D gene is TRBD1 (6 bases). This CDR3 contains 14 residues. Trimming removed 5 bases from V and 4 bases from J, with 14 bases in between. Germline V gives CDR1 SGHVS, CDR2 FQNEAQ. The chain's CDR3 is CASSLLTGGTEAFF. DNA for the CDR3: TGTGCCAGCAGCCTACTGACAGGTGGCACTGAAGCTTTCTTT.

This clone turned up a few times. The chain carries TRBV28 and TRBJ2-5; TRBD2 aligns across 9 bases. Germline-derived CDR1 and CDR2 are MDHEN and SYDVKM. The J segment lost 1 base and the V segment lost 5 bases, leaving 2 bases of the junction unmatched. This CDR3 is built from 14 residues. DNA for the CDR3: TGTGCCAGCAGTGGACTAGCGTCCCAAGAGACCCAGTACTTC. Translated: CASSGLASQETQYF.

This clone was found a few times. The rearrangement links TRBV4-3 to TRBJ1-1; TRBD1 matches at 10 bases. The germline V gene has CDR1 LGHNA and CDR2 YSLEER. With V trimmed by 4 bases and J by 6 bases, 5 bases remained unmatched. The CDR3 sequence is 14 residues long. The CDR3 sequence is CASSPGTGVSEAFF. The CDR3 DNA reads TGCGCCAGCAGCCCTGGGACAGGGGTATCTGAAGCTTTCTTT.

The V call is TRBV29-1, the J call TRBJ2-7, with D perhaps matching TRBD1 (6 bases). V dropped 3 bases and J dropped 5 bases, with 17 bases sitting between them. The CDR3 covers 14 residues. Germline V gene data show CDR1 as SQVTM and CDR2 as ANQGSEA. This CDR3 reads CSVEGQGRRHEQYF. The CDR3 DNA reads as TGCAGCGTTGAGGGGCAGGGGCGACGTCACGAGCAGTACTTC.

CDR3 sequence (DNA): TGTGCCAGCAGCTCCGGGACTCGTCCGTACTTC. It codes for CASSSGTRPYF. V gene TRBV7-2 combines with J gene TRBJ2-7, with a weak D call TRBD2 (6 bases). The CDR3 contains 11 residues. The germline V gene encodes CDR1 SGHTA and CDR2 FQGNSA. V dropped 4 bases and J dropped 12 bases, with 13 bases sitting between them.

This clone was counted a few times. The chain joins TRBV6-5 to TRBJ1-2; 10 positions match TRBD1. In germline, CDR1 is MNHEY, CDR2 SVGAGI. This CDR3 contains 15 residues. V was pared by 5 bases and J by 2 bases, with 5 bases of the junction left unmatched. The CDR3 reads CASSPGTGANYGYTF. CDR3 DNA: TGTGCCAGCAGTCCGGGGACAGGGGCCAACTATGGCTACACCTTC.

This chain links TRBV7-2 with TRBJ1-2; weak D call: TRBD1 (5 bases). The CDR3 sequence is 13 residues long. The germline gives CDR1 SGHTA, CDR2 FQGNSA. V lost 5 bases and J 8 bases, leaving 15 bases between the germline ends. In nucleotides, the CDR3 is TGTGCCAGCAGCCACCGGGACTTGAAGGGCTACACCTTC. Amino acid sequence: CASSHRDLKGYTF.

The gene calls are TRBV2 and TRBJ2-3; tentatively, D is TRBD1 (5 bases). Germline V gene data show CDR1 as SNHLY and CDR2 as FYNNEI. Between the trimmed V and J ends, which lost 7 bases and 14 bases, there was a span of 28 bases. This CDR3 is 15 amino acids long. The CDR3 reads CASTAQVSPRGIRYF. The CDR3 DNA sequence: TGTGCCAGCACGGCCCAGGTATCACCTAGGGGTATTCGGTATTTT.

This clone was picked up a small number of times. CDR3 region: CASSPAGQGADEQYF. CDR3 bases: TGTGCCAGCAGCCCTGCAGGGCAGGGGGCAGATGAGCAGTACTTC. The chain employs TRBV5-6 and TRBJ2-7; 8 bases fit TRBD1. The CDR3 is 15 residues long. V was clipped by 4 bases and J by 7 bases; unmatched bases: 13. Germline lookup yields CDR1 SGHDT and CDR2 YYEEEE.

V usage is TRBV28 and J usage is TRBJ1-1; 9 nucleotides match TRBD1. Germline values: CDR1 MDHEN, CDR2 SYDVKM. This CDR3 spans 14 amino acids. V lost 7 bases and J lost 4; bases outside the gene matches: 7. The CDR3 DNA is TGTGCCAGCACCCCACAGGGGGCGAGCACTGAAGCTTTCTTT. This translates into CASTPQGASTEAFF. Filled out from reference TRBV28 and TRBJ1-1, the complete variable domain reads DVKVTQSSRYLVKRTGEKVFLECVQDMDHENMFWYRQDPGLGLRLIYFSYDVKMKEKGDIPEGYSVSREKKERFSLILESASTNQTSMYLCASTPQGASTEAFFGQGTRLTVV.

The DNA for the CDR3 is TGTGCCAGCAGACCGGGACACTCTAACTATGGCTACACCTTC. Its translation is CASRPGHSNYGYTF. V is TRBV4-2 and J is TRBJ1-2, with D maybe TRBD1 (6 bases). CDR3 length: 14 residues. The V gene's germline CDR1 is LGHNA and CDR2 YNFKEQ. Trimming left V 6 bases short and J 0 bases short, with 11 bases between.

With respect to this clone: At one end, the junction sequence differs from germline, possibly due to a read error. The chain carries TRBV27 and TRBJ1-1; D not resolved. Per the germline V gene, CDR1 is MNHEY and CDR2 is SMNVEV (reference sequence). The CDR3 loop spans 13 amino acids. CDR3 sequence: CASSPGPIPEASF. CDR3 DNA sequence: TGTGCCAGCAGCCCCGGTCCCATCCCTGAAGCTTCCTTT.

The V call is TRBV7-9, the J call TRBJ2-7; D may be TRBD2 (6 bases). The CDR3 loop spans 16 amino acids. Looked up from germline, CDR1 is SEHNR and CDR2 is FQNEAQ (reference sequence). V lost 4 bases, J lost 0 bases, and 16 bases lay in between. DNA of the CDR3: TGTGCCAGCAGCTCCCCTATTGGGGGGACCTCCTACGAGCAGTACTTC. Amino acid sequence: CASSSPIGGTSYEQYF.

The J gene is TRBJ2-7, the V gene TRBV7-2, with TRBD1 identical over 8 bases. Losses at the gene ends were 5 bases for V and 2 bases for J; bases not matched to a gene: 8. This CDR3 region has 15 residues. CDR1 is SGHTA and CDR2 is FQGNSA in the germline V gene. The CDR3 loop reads CASSQQAGQAYEQYF. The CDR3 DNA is TGTGCCAGCAGCCAACAGGCGGGACAGGCCTACGAGCAGTACTTC. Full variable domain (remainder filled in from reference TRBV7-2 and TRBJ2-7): GAGVSQSPSNKVTEKGKDVELRCDPISGHTALYWYRQSLGQGLEFLIYFQGNSAPDKSGLPSDRFSAERTGGSVSTLTIQRTQQEDSAVYLCASSQQAGQAYEQYFGPGTRLTVT.

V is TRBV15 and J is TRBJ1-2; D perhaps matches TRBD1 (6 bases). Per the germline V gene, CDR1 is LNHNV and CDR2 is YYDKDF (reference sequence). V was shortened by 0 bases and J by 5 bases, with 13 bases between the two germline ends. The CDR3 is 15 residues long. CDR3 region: CATSRDWQGLYGYTF. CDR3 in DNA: TGTGCCACCAGCAGAGATTGGCAGGGGCTGTATGGCTACACCTTC.

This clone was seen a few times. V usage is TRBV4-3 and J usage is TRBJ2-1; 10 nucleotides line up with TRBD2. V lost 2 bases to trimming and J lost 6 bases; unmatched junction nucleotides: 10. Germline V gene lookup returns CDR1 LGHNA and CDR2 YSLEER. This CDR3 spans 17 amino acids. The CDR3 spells CASSQLQTSGLSNEQFF. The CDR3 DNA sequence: TGCGCCAGCAGCCAACTCCAGACTAGCGGGCTTTCCAATGAGCAGTTCTTC.